Below are 26 T cell receptor beta chains sequenced from a single sample in a study of somatic mutations in cytotoxic T cells in rheumatoid arthritis. The protocol was immunoSEQ multiplex PCR, while the TCRdb copy is restricted to in-frame clones and leaves out a portion. The sample comprises some 40,000 clones, under 90% of which are singletons, and about 3.4% rests with the top ten. Sequences were obtained from CD8+ T cells sorted from blood. The origin of the receptors is a man aged 40-50 years in good health.

This clone was observed once. This chain links TRBV2 with TRBJ2-7; TRBD1 matches at 11 bases. This CDR3 is built from 14 residues. Germline V gives CDR1 SNHLY, CDR2 FYNNEI. V lost 6 bases and J lost 3; bases outside the gene matches: 4. CDR3 sequence (DNA): TGTGCCAGCAGGGCCGGGACAGGGGGCTACGAGCAGTACTTC. The encoded protein is CASRAGTGGYEQYF.

The V call is TRBV27, the J call TRBJ2-1, with a weak D call TRBD2 (5 bases). Germline loops: CDR1 MNHEY, CDR2 SMNVEV (reference sequence). Trimming removed 4 bases at V and 7 bases at J, with 11 bases between. The CDR3 totals 13 residues. The CDR3 DNA sequence: TGTGCCAGCAGTTCGGGCGGAGGAAATGAGCAGTTCTTC. It specifies CASSSGGGNEQFF.

V gene TRBV28 combines with J gene TRBJ1-5; D unclear. Trimming left V 7 bases short and J 8 bases short, with 18 bases between. The CDR3 consists of 14 residues. Per the germline V gene, CDR1 is MDHEN and CDR2 is SYDVKM. The CDR3: CASTSVGGGEPQHF. As DNA, the CDR3 is TGTGCCAGCACCTCAGTCGGAGGCGGGGAGCCCCAGCATTTT.

This chain's CDR3 is CASSLSADYEQYF. CDR3 in DNA: TGTGCCAGCAGTTTATCAGCAGACTACGAGCAGTACTTC. The chain is built from TRBV27 and TRBJ2-7; D not resolved. Looked up from germline, CDR1 is MNHEY and CDR2 is SMNVEV (reference sequence). This CDR3 has 13 residues. V was clipped by 0 bases and J by 3 bases, with 6 bases between them.

This clone was seen just once. V usage is TRBV30 and J usage is TRBJ2-7; no clear D. The V end lost 4 bases, the J end lost 0 bases, and 7 bases lay between the germline ends. Germline V gene sequence: CDR1 GTSNPN, CDR2 SVGIG (reference sequence). The CDR3 is made up of 12 amino acids. The CDR3 DNA is TGTGCCTGGACCGGAGTCTCCTACGAGCAGTACTTC. Translation gives CAWTGVSYEQYF.

This clone is medium-sized. The genes are TRBV28 and TRBJ2-1, with 7 bases matching TRBD1. With V trimmed by 0 bases and J by 6 bases, 2 bases remained unmatched. CDR3 size: 14 residues. Looked up from germline, CDR1 is MDHEN and CDR2 is SYDVKM. The chain's CDR3 is CASSLWGDSNEQFF. The CDR3 DNA reads TGTGCCAGCAGTTTATGGGGGGACAGCAATGAGCAGTTCTTC. Full variable domain (remainder filled in from reference TRBV28 and TRBJ2-1): DVKVTQSSRYLVKRTGEKVFLECVQDMDHENMFWYRQDPGLGLRLIYFSYDVKMKEKGDIPEGYSVSREKKERFSLILESASTNQTSMYLCASSLWGDSNEQFFGPGTRLTVL.

This chain connects TRBV7-2 to TRBJ1-2; 8 nucleotides match TRBD1. Germline V CDR1 and CDR2: SGHTA, FQGNSA. The CDR3 runs to 17 residues. With V trimmed by 5 bases and J by 1 base, 12 bases remained unmatched. The DNA for the CDR3 is TGTGCCAGCAGCCCTCCCGGGACAGGACCTTATAACTATGGCTACACCTTC. Its translation: CASSPPGTGPYNYGYTF.

V gene TRBV19 combines with J gene TRBJ2-1; perhaps TRBD2 as D (7 bases). The germline V and J ends were trimmed by 8 bases and 2 bases, with 13 bases remaining between them. CDR1 is LNHDA and CDR2 is SQIVND in the germline V gene (reference sequence). The length of the CDR3 is 14 residues. For the CDR3, the DNA is TGTGCCAGTTATGGGGGGGCTCCCTACAATGAGCAGTTCTTC. Amino acids: CASYGGAPYNEQFF.

The V and J genes are TRBV7-6 and TRBJ1-1; D not certain. CDR3 length: 11 residues. CDR1 is SGHVS, CDR2 FNYEAQ, per germline. V dropped 8 bases and J dropped 4 bases, with 8 bases sitting between them. The CDR3 sequence: CASGPGTEAFF. CDR3 DNA: TGTGCCAGCGGCCCTGGCACTGAAGCTTTCTTT.

The chain carries TRBV10-2 and TRBJ2-5, with 7 positions matching TRBD2. The V segment lost 8 bases and the J segment 4 bases; nucleotides outside the gene matches: 10. The CDR3 is made up of 14 amino acids. The germline CDR1 and CDR2 sequences are WSHSY and SAAADI. The DNA of the CDR3 is TGCGCCAGCGCAAGGGAGCGGGATCTAGAGACCCAGTACTTC. Encoded protein: CASARERDLETQYF.

The chain couples TRBV6-1 to TRBJ2-7, with 9 bases lining up with TRBD1. Germline V gene sequence: CDR1 MNHNS, CDR2 SASEGT. V gave up 5 bases and J gave up 5 bases; unmatched junction bases: 4. The CDR3 contains 13 residues. The CDR3 here is CASSRQGVDEQYF. In DNA form, the CDR3 reads TGTGCCAGCAGTCGACAGGGGGTGGACGAGCAGTACTTC.

The chain joins TRBV7-6 to TRBJ2-1; 11 bases align to TRBD2. The CDR3 consists of 15 residues. J was trimmed by 3 bases and V by 7 bases; bases with no gene match: 5. The germline gives CDR1 SGHVS, CDR2 FNYEAQ. The CDR3 here is CASNLGLAGYNEQFF. The CDR3 DNA is TGTGCCAGCAATTTAGGACTAGCGGGCTACAATGAGCAGTTCTTC.

J is TRBJ2-1 and V is TRBV6-5; the match to TRBD2 covers 8 bases. Germline CDR1 MNHEY, CDR2 SVGAGI. V lost 2 bases, J lost 5 bases, and 8 bases stayed unmatched. The CDR3 has 16 residues. CDR3 in DNA: TGTGCCAGCAGTTACCCCACTAGCGGCGGAAACAATGAGCAGTTCTTC. Protein sequence: CASSYPTSGGNNEQFF.

V is TRBV4-2 and J is TRBJ1-4; no clear D gene. This CDR3 has 15 residues. The V gene lost 4 bases and the J gene lost 2 bases, with 11 bases spanning the gap. Germline V CDR1 and CDR2: LGHNA, YNFKEQ. The CDR3 sequence is CASSLGTETNEKLFF. CDR3 nucleotide sequence: TGTGCCAGCAGCCTTGGAACAGAGACTAATGAAAAACTGTTTTTT.

The genes are TRBV30 and TRBJ1-5; 7 positions agree with TRBD1. Trimming at V came to 8 bases and at J to 4 bases, leaving 8 bases not matched to a gene. From germline, CDR1 is GTSNPN and CDR2 SVGIG (reference sequence). There are 13 residues in the CDR3. This CDR3 reads CAGSTGVNQPQHF. CDR3 in DNA: TGTGCCGGGTCTACAGGGGTAAATCAGCCCCAGCATTTT.

This chain uses TRBV10-3 with TRBJ2-1, with 7 bases that match TRBD2. This CDR3 region has 12 residues. Trimming took 6 bases from V and 7 from J; bases not matched to a gene: 3. Germline assignment: CDR1 ENHRY and CDR2 SYGVKD. The CDR3 loop is CAISGLENEQFF. In DNA form, the CDR3 reads TGTGCCATCAGCGGACTAGAAAATGAGCAGTTCTTC.

This clone has only a few counts. The gene calls are TRBV19 and TRBJ2-3; 10 nucleotides agree with TRBD1. Losses at the gene ends were 8 bases for V and 3 bases for J; bases not matched to a gene: 17. CDR3 length: 18 amino acids. CDR1 and CDR2 from the germline V gene are LNHDA and SQIVND (reference sequence). CDR3 sequence: CASELGTGDKKETDTQYF. As DNA, the CDR3 is TGTGCCAGTGAATTGGGGACAGGGGACAAAAAAGAGACAGATACGCAGTATTTT.

The rearrangement joins TRBV27 to TRBJ2-6; 9 bases are shared with TRBD1. Germline CDR1 MNHEY, CDR2 SMNVEV (reference sequence). Trimming cost V 5 bases and J 2 bases; bases outside gene matches: 7. The CDR3 is 17 amino acids. The DNA for the CDR3 is TGTGCCAGCAGTCCCCTGCGGACAGGGGCTGGGGCCAACGTCCTGACTTTC. This codes for CASSPLRTGAGANVLTF.

The chain has TRBV9 and TRBJ2-1; TRBD1 matches at 7 bases. CDR1 is SGDLS, CDR2 YYNGEE, per germline. Trimming removed 6 bases from V and 7 bases from J; junction bases left unmatched: 7. The CDR3 is 13 amino acids. The CDR3 DNA sequence: TGTGCCAGCAAGGACAGGCATTCTAATGAGCAGTTCTTC. Amino acids: CASKDRHSNEQFF.

The chain links TRBV27 to TRBJ2-7; D gene ambiguous. This CDR3 is built from 13 residues. Per germline, CDR1 MNHEY and CDR2 SMNVEV (reference sequence). Trimming cost V 2 bases and J 4 bases, with 9 bases left between them. The DNA for the CDR3 is TGTGCCAGCAGTTTAGCCCCTCTTTACGAGCAGTACTTC. Residues: CASSLAPLYEQYF.

This chain links TRBV6-1 with TRBJ2-1; D gene ambiguous. V lost 3 bases, J lost 7 bases, and 13 bases lay in between. Germline V lookup: CDR1 MNHNS, CDR2 SASEGT. This CDR3 region has 14 residues. The CDR3, as DNA: TGTGCCAGCAGTGACCTTGAGGCGCCTAATGAGCAGTTCTTC. Protein product: CASSDLEAPNEQFF.

The CDR3 DNA reads TGTGCCAGCAGTCCCCACTTTTTATACGGCACTGAAGCTTTCTTT. As protein: CASSPHFLYGTEAFF. The chain couples TRBV2 to TRBJ1-1; no definite D call. Germline CDR1 is SNHLY and CDR2 is FYNNEI. Between the trimmed V and J ends, which lost 5 bases and 4 bases, there was a span of 17 bases. This CDR3 has 15 amino acids.

The table lists this clone with a count of one. The chain joins TRBV27 to TRBJ2-7; 12 bases align to TRBD2. The J segment lost 2 bases and the V segment lost 6 bases, leaving 5 bases of the junction unmatched. The CDR3 totals 15 residues. Germline assignment: CDR1 MNHEY and CDR2 SMNVEV (reference sequence). CDR3 amino acids: CASSRLAGGPYEQYF. The CDR3 DNA follows: TGTGCCAGCAGCCGGCTAGCGGGAGGGCCCTACGAGCAGTACTTC.

The sample holds one count of this clone. The V gene is TRBV6-5, the J gene TRBJ1-1; 9 nucleotides line up with TRBD1. From germline, CDR1 is MNHEY and CDR2 SVGAGI. This CDR3 spans 14 amino acids. V was pared by 6 bases and J by 6 bases, with 8 bases of the junction left unmatched. The CDR3 DNA sequence: TGTGCCAGCAGCCCCGGGACAGGGAGGGCTGAAGCTTTCTTT. This translates into CASSPGTGRAEAFF.

The chain recombines TRBV5-1 with TRBJ2-7; D call uncertain. This CDR3 has 13 residues. The ends were cut back, 1 base at V and 0 bases at J, with 5 bases in the middle. CDR1 is SGHRS, CDR2 YFSETQ, per germline. Here the CDR3 DNA reads TGCGCCAGCAGCTTGACAGACTCCTACGAGCAGTACTTC. Its protein is CASSLTDSYEQYF.

V and J are TRBV7-3 and TRBJ2-7; TRBD2 matches at 10 bases. The V and J ends lost 2 bases and 4 bases, in that order; junction bases with no gene match: 5. CDR3 length: 15 residues. Germline values: CDR1 SGHTA, CDR2 FQGTGA. In DNA form, the CDR3 reads TGTGCCAGCAGCTTAGGTAGCGGGGGGCTTTACGAGCAGTACTTC. This encodes CASSLGSGGLYEQYF.